The 30 T cell receptor beta chains listed next were all sequenced from one sample in a study of cytomegalovirus exposure and HLA in healthy donors. It was with 60 Vbeta and 13 Jbeta primers that the PCR ran. TCRdb keeps only in-frame clones here, not all; method: immunoSEQ multiplex PCR. The sample includes roughly 78,000 clones. Sequenced sample: PBMCs. Source of these receptors: a boy aged 5-17 years in good health and CMV-seronegative.

The chain recombines TRBV4-2 with TRBJ2-4; D unresolved. The CDR3 extends over 11 amino acids. Germline lookup yields CDR1 LGHNA and CDR2 YNFKEQ. V was shortened by 1 base and J by 8 bases, with 3 bases between the two germline ends. The CDR3 DNA is TGTGCCAGCAGCCAAGGGCACATTCAGTACTTC. Protein sequence: CASSQGHIQYF.

The rearrangement joins TRBV11-2 to TRBJ2-7; 8 bases are shared with TRBD1. CDR3 length: 14 amino acids. J lost 2 bases, V lost 4 bases, and 4 bases had no gene match. Germline CDR1 reads SGHAT; CDR2 reads FQNNGV. CDR3 bases: TGTGCCAGCAGCTGGACAGGGTTCCCCTACGAGCAGTACTTC. Protein sequence: CASSWTGFPYEQYF.

The CDR3 DNA is TGTGCCTGGAGTGTAAATCTCCGGGGCGAGCAGTACTTC. This encodes CAWSVNLRGEQYF. This sequence joins TRBV30 and TRBJ2-7; possible D gene TRBD2, 5 bases. This CDR3 spans 13 amino acids. Trimming took off 0 bases at V and 6 bases at J, with 12 bases between the two ends. CDR1 and CDR2 (germline): GTSNPN, SVGIG (reference sequence).

CDR3 sequence reads: CASSETTSGVGDEQFF. The CDR3 DNA follows: TGTGCCAGCAGTGAGACTACCAGCGGGGTGGGGGATGAGCAGTTCTTC. This chain joins TRBV2 and TRBJ2-1; 7 nucleotides align to TRBD2. CDR1 and CDR2 (germline): SNHLY, FYNNEI. V shed 3 bases, J shed 8 bases, and the junction held 13 bases outside the gene matches. This CDR3 has 16 residues.

This sequence joins TRBV7-8 and TRBJ1-5; 7 bases line up with TRBD1. The trim removed 5 bases at V and 7 bases at J, leaving 8 bases unmatched. This CDR3 contains 14 residues. Germline V CDR1 and CDR2: SGHVS, FQNEAQ. CDR3 sequence reads: CASSAKTGRQPQHF. In DNA form, the CDR3 reads TGTGCCAGCAGCGCAAAGACAGGGAGGCAGCCCCAGCATTTT.

The gene calls are TRBV19 and TRBJ1-2; D ambiguous. This CDR3 has 14 amino acids. V lost 3 bases, J lost 4 bases, and 12 bases lay in between. Germline V lookup: CDR1 LNHDA, CDR2 SQIVND (reference sequence). CDR3 nucleotides: TGTGCCAGTAGTATCCCCAGTTCTCTCTATGGCTACACCTTC. As protein: CASSIPSSLYGYTF.

The chain combines TRBV19 with TRBJ2-1; D might be TRBD2 (5 bases). This CDR3 has 15 amino acids. Trimming took off 5 bases at V and 4 bases at J, with 15 bases between the two ends. Germline CDR1 and CDR2: LNHDA and SQIVND (reference sequence). CDR3 nucleotide sequence: TGTGCCAGTAGTGAATTCGGGGAGAGTTACAATGAGCAGTTCTTC. Protein: CASSEFGESYNEQFF.

This sequence joins TRBV5-1 and TRBJ2-6, with D possibly matching TRBD1 (5 bases). The germline V and J ends were trimmed by 0 bases and 11 bases, with 12 bases remaining between them. The CDR3 consists of 14 residues. Germline values: CDR1 SGHRS, CDR2 YFSETQ. CDR3 residues: CASSLGTSVDVLTF. The CDR3 DNA reads as TGCGCCAGCAGCTTGGGGACATCTGTAGACGTCCTGACTTTC.

The chain combines TRBV5-8 with TRBJ1-2; the D is unclear. Trimming shortened V by 3 bases and J by 3 bases, and 15 bases separated the two germline ends. From germline, CDR1 is SGHTS and CDR2 YDEGEE. The CDR3 is made up of 15 amino acids. CDR3 DNA: TGTGCCAGCAGCTACCGGGGTCCGACTTACTATGGCTACACCTTC. Translation: CASSYRGPTYYGYTF.

The V call is TRBV7-9, the J call TRBJ1-1, with D perhaps matching TRBD1 (6 bases). The CDR3 covers 14 residues. V lost 2 bases to trimming and J lost 5 bases, with 12 bases between them. Germline CDR1 reads SEHNR; CDR2 reads FQNEAQ (reference sequence). The CDR3 reads CASSLYLQGTEAFF. CDR3 DNA sequence: TGTGCCAGCAGCTTATATCTACAGGGTACTGAAGCTTTCTTT. The full variable domain, completed using reference TRBV7-9 and TRBJ1-1, is DTGVSQNPRHKITKRGQNVTFRCDPISEHNRLYWYRQTLGQGPEFLTYFQNEAQLEKSRLLSDRFSAERPKGSFSTLEIQRTEQGDSAMYLCASSLYLQGTEAFFGQGTRLTVV.

To note about this clone: One junction end disagrees with the germline gene, perhaps due to a read error. V gene TRBV30 combines with J gene TRBJ2-3; 9 bases match TRBD2. The germline V gene has CDR1 GTSNPN and CDR2 SVGIG (reference sequence). CDR3 length equals 15 residues. In nucleotides, the CDR3 is TGTGCCGGGAGTGCTGGTAGCGGGGGTACAGATACGCAGTATTTT. It specifies CAGSAGSGGTDTQYF.

The rearrangement uses TRBV2 and TRBJ1-2; D is unresolved. CDR1 is SNHLY and CDR2 is FYNNEI in the germline V gene. The germline V and J ends were trimmed by 0 bases and 0 bases, with 5 bases remaining between them. The CDR3 length is 14 residues. Here the CDR3 DNA reads TGTGCCAGCAGTGAAGCTACTACTAACTATGGCTACACCTTC. Residues: CASSEATTNYGYTF.

V is TRBV7-9 and J is TRBJ2-2; no reliable D call. Looked up from germline, CDR1 is SEHNR and CDR2 is FQNEAQ (reference sequence). V shed 2 bases and J shed 4 bases, with 8 bases lying between them. The CDR3 has 14 amino acids. CDR3 protein: CASSLLSPTGELFF. The CDR3 DNA reads TGTGCCAGCAGCTTATTATCCCCCACCGGGGAGCTGTTTTTT.

The V and J genes are TRBV29-1 and TRBJ2-2, with D perhaps matching TRBD1 (6 bases). The germline CDR1 and CDR2 sequences are SQVTM and ANQGSEA. There are 14 residues in the CDR3. V lost 0 bases to trimming and J lost 5 bases, with 10 bases between them. The CDR3 spells CSVEEVQGTGELFF. CDR3 in DNA: TGCAGCGTTGAAGAGGTGCAGGGGACCGGGGAGCTGTTTTTT.

The CDR3 spells CASSSEEWMAGGPRETQYF. CDR3 in DNA: TGTGCCAGCAGCTCGGAGGAGTGGATGGCGGGAGGGCCTCGGGAGACCCAGTACTTC. The rearrangement uses TRBV7-9 and TRBJ2-5, with 9 bases fitting TRBD2. In germline, CDR1 is SEHNR, CDR2 FQNEAQ (reference sequence). The CDR3 sequence is 19 residues long. V was clipped by 4 bases and J by 5 bases; unmatched bases: 20.

The J gene is TRBJ2-1, the V gene TRBV15; possible D gene TRBD2, 6 bases. The CDR3 sequence is 15 residues long. V was trimmed by 7 bases and J by 5 bases, leaving 18 bases between them. The germline V gene has CDR1 LNHNV and CDR2 YYDKDF (reference sequence). The CDR3 region has the DNA TGTGCCACCAACCGTGGGCTAGCGCAGAACAATGAGCAGTTCTTC. Protein product: CATNRGLAQNNEQFF.

This chain uses TRBV12-5 with TRBJ1-2, with 8 bases aligning to TRBD1. Germline-derived CDR1 and CDR2 are LGHNT and FRNRAP. Trimming cost V 6 bases and J 7 bases; bases outside gene matches: 7. The CDR3 loop spans 13 amino acids. DNA for the CDR3: TGTGCTAGTGGCCCCCAGGGGGCAGGTGGCTACACCTTC. It yields the protein CASGPQGAGGYTF. Full variable domain (rest looked up from reference TRBV12-5 and TRBJ1-2): DARVTQTPRHKVTEMGQEVTMRCQPILGHNTVFWYRQTMMQGLELLAYFRNRAPLDDSGMPKDRFSAEMPDATLATLKIQPSEPRDSAVYFCASGPQGAGGYTFGSGTRLTVV.

The gene calls are TRBV29-1 and TRBJ2-1; TRBD1 agrees at 9 bases. V lost 6 bases, J lost 12 bases, and 15 bases stayed unmatched. Germline values: CDR1 SQVTM, CDR2 ANQGSEA. The CDR3 contains 14 residues. The CDR3: CSVRDRDSGCVQFF. The CDR3 nucleotides read TGCAGCGTCCGGGACAGGGATTCGGGCTGCGTGCAGTTCTTC.

J is TRBJ2-7 and V is TRBV5-6; D call uncertain. V shed 2 bases and J shed 2 bases, with 14 bases lying between them. This CDR3 is 15 amino acids long. Per germline, CDR1 SGHDT and CDR2 YYEEEE. The CDR3 DNA sequence: TGTGCCAGCAGCTTTTCTGTCCCCCTTCCCTACGAGCAGTACTTC. Translated: CASSFSVPLPYEQYF.

The CDR3 here is CASSMGTGDYEQYF. Written as DNA, the CDR3 is TGTGCCAGTAGTATGGGGACAGGGGACTACGAGCAGTACTTC. The chain links TRBV19 to TRBJ2-7; 10 positions match TRBD1. V lost 3 bases, J lost 3 bases, and 2 bases stayed unmatched. Germline V gene sequence: CDR1 LNHDA, CDR2 SQIVND (reference sequence). CDR3 size: 14 residues.

The rearrangement joins TRBV18 to TRBJ1-1, with D possibly TRBD1 on 6 matching bases. The CDR3 has 15 residues. Trimming shortened V by 3 bases and J by 3 bases, and 14 bases separated the two germline ends. The germline V gene encodes CDR1 KGHSH and CDR2 LQKENI. DNA for the CDR3: TGTGCCAGCTCACCTGGAACAGGGAGCCACACTGAAGCTTTCTTT. Amino acid sequence: CASSPGTGSHTEAFF.

The V and J genes are TRBV7-6 and TRBJ2-7; TRBD1 is a possible D gene (8 bases). The CDR3 loop spans 15 amino acids. Trimming took off 1 base at V and 5 bases at J, with 15 bases between the two ends. Germline assignment: CDR1 SGHVS and CDR2 FNYEAQ. The CDR3 is CASSLEQGGGHEQYF. In nucleotides, the CDR3 is TGTGCCAGCAGCTTAGAACAGGGGGGAGGGCACGAGCAGTACTTC.

The chain recombines TRBV19 with TRBJ1-1; D is uncertain. Per germline, CDR1 LNHDA and CDR2 SQIVND (reference sequence). Trimming took off 5 bases at V and 3 bases at J, with 10 bases between the two ends. This CDR3 contains 13 residues. CDR3 loop: CASSVKRDTEAFF. Here the CDR3 DNA reads TGTGCCAGTAGTGTCAAGAGGGACACTGAAGCTTTCTTT.

The chain uses TRBV30 and TRBJ2-4; perhaps TRBD1 as D (6 bases). This CDR3 has 14 amino acids. Germline lookup yields CDR1 GTSNPN and CDR2 SVGIG (reference sequence). V lost 1 base and J lost 1, with 8 bases in between. DNA of the CDR3: TGTGCCTGGAGTGACCAGGGGGCCAAAAACATTCAGTACTTC. Residues: CAWSDQGAKNIQYF.

The gene calls are TRBV7-7 and TRBJ2-3; tentatively, D is TRBD1 (5 bases). Trimming left V 5 bases short and J 0 bases short, with 12 bases between. The CDR3 totals 15 residues. CDR1 is SSHAT and CDR2 is FNYEAQ in the germline V gene (reference sequence). This CDR3 reads CASSAEGASTDTQYF. The CDR3 DNA sequence: TGTGCCAGCAGCGCCGAAGGGGCTAGCACAGATACGCAGTATTTT.

The chain recombines TRBV6-5 with TRBJ1-2; possibly TRBD1 for D (6 bases). Germline V CDR1 and CDR2: MNHEY, SVGAGI. CDR3 length equals 14 residues. Trimming took 5 bases from V and 8 from J, leaving 18 bases between them. The CDR3 sequence: CASSTGQTPGGYTF. The CDR3 bases are TGTGCCAGCAGTACCGGACAGACACCGGGGGGCTACACCTTC.

J is TRBJ2-1 and V is TRBV15; TRBD2 might be the D (6 bases). Trimming stripped 8 bases from V and 5 bases from J, with 19 bases between. CDR1 and CDR2 from the germline V gene are LNHNV and YYDKDF (reference sequence). This CDR3 is 15 amino acids long. The CDR3 DNA sequence: TGTGCCACCGCTCTCAGGCGGGGCTCGAACAATGAGCAGTTCTTC. Encoded protein: CATALRRGSNNEQFF.

This chain connects TRBV5-6 to TRBJ1-1; D gene unclear. The V end lost 5 bases, the J end lost 6 bases, and 11 bases lay between the germline ends. The CDR3 covers 12 residues. Germline CDR1 and CDR2: SGHDT and YYEEEE. The CDR3 DNA is TGTGCCAGCAGTTTGACAAGCGCTGAAGCTTTCTTT. The encoded protein is CASSLTSAEAFF. Together with reference TRBV5-6 and TRBJ1-1, the CDR3 gives the full variable domain: DAGVTQSPTHLIKTRGQQVTLRCSPKSGHDTVSWYQQALGQGPQFIFQYYEEEERQRGNFPDRFSGHQFPNYSSELNVNALLLGDSALYLCASSLTSAEAFFGQGTRLTVV.

This sequence joins TRBV30 and TRBJ2-1, with 10 positions matching TRBD1. Germline lookup yields CDR1 GTSNPN and CDR2 SVGIG (reference sequence). This CDR3 is 16 amino acids long. Trimming removed 3 bases from V and 2 bases from J; junction bases left unmatched: 7. CDR3 amino acids: CAWRGEGQGTYNEQFF. Here the CDR3 DNA reads TGTGCCTGGAGAGGAGAGGGACAGGGGACCTACAATGAGCAGTTCTTC.

This chain connects TRBV15 to TRBJ1-4, with TRBD1 as a possible D gene (5 bases). V shed 5 bases and J shed 8 bases, with 15 bases lying between them. The CDR3 runs to 14 residues. The germline CDR1 and CDR2 sequences are LNHNV and YYDKDF (reference sequence). The CDR3 bases are TGTGCCACCAGCTCAGTGGGGCATGGCGAAAAACTGTTTTTT. It specifies CATSSVGHGEKLFF.